The 17 T cell receptor beta chains below all came from one sample that was sequenced in a study of cytomegalovirus exposure and HLA in healthy donors. PCR primers comprised 60 Vbeta and 13 Jbeta primers. Only in-frame clones appear in the TCRdb table, and some are missing; sequencing was by immunoSEQ multiplex PCR. The listing records about 170,000 clones. The sample consisted of PBMCs. All receptors come from a woman aged 55-70 years in good health and CMV-seronegative.

The chain is built from TRBV29-1 and TRBJ2-7; D may be TRBD2 (6 bases). This CDR3 has 17 amino acids. V lost 4 bases and J lost 0, with 22 bases in between. Germline assignment: CDR1 SQVTM and CDR2 ANQGSEA. CDR3 bases: TGCAGCGTTGCCGACCCCGCTCTAGCGACCACCTCCTACGAGCAGTACTTC. This gives the protein CSVADPALATTSYEQYF.

The chain recombines TRBV7-2 with TRBJ2-3; D remains ambiguous. CDR3 size: 11 residues. V lost 3 bases, J lost 5 bases, and 3 bases lay in between. Germline CDR1 reads SGHTA; CDR2 reads FQGNSA. CDR3 DNA: TGTGCCAGCAGCTTCTTAGATACGCAGTATTTT. Translated, it gives CASSFLDTQYF.

CDR3 DNA: TGTGCCAGTAGTCGAGAGGGACAGGGCGACGGCTACACCTTC. The encoded protein is CASSREGQGDGYTF. The rearrangement links TRBV19 to TRBJ1-2, with 9 nucleotides matching TRBD1. After removal of 5 bases from V and 8 bases from J, the junction contained 9 bases not matched to a gene. The CDR3 loop spans 14 amino acids. CDR1 is LNHDA and CDR2 is SQIVND in the germline V gene (reference sequence).

This rearrangement joins TRBV5-1 to TRBJ1-6; D gene unclear. The CDR3 covers 15 residues. V was shortened by 0 bases and J by 8 bases, with 12 bases between the two germline ends. Looked up from germline, CDR1 is SGHRS and CDR2 is YFSETQ. The CDR3 here is CASSLAGVRDSPLHF. In DNA, the CDR3 is TGCGCCAGCAGCTTGGCCGGGGTTCGTGATTCACCCCTCCACTTT.

The V and J genes are TRBV18 and TRBJ2-3; D possibly corresponds to TRBD2 (5 bases). There are 14 residues in the CDR3. V lost 0 bases, J lost 5 bases, and 9 bases lay in between. Germline CDR1 is KGHSH and CDR2 is LQKENI. The CDR3 bases are TGTGCCAGCTCACCACCGAACGCGGGAGATACGCAGTATTTT. It yields the protein CASSPPNAGDTQYF. Supplemented by reference TRBV18 and TRBJ2-3, the full variable domain reads NAGVMQNPRHLVRRRGQEARLRCSPMKGHSHVYWYRQLPEEGLKFMVYLQKENIIDESGMPKERFSAEFPKEGPSILRIQQVVRGDSAAYFCASSPPNAGDTQYFGPGTRLTVL.

This rearrangement joins TRBV27 to TRBJ2-2; TRBD1 agrees at 7 bases. This CDR3 comprises 17 residues. CDR1 is MNHEY and CDR2 is SMNVEV in the germline V gene (reference sequence). The V segment lost 7 bases and the J segment 3 bases; nucleotides outside the gene matches: 14. DNA for the CDR3: TGTGCCAGCATCCCCGCCCGGGACAGACTTTACACCGGGGAGCTGTTTTTT. It is translated as CASIPARDRLYTGELFF.

The chain is built from TRBV20-1 and TRBJ2-7, with D possibly TRBD2 on 6 matching bases. This CDR3 has 10 residues. The germline V and J ends were trimmed by 7 bases and 7 bases, with 11 bases remaining between them. The germline CDR1 and CDR2 sequences are DFQATT and SNEGSKA (reference sequence). The DNA for the CDR3 is TGCAGTGTGGTCGGGGGAGAGCAGTACTTC. Its translation: CSVVGGEQYF.

This sequence joins TRBV6-1 and TRBJ2-7; TRBD2 aligns across 12 bases. Trimming took 7 bases from V and 4 from J; bases not matched to a gene: 5. The V gene's germline CDR1 is MNHNS and CDR2 SASEGT. The CDR3 covers 14 residues. For the CDR3, the DNA is TGTGCCAGCAATAGACTAGCGGGAGATTACGAGCAGTACTTC. Protein: CASNRLAGDYEQYF.

This chain links TRBV6-6 with TRBJ1-1; D perhaps matches TRBD1 (5 bases). Per the germline V gene, CDR1 is MNHNY and CDR2 is SVGAGI (reference sequence). The CDR3 totals 14 residues. Deletions cut 2 bases from V and 1 base from J, with 8 bases between. The CDR3 sequence: CASSYATGNTEAFF. CDR3 coding DNA: TGTGCCAGCAGTTACGCAACAGGGAACACTGAAGCTTTCTTT.

The chain employs TRBV4-1 and TRBJ1-2; 7 nucleotides line up with TRBD1. V lost 0 bases to trimming and J lost 4 bases; unmatched junction nucleotides: 2. CDR3 size: 14 residues. Germline values: CDR1 MGHRA, CDR2 YSYEKL. The DNA for the CDR3 is TGCGCCAGCAGCCAAGATAGGGGGCTCTATGGCTACACCTTC. This translates into CASSQDRGLYGYTF.

The DNA for the CDR3 is TGTGCCAGCTCACCGGGGCGTGAAGCTTTCTTT. Its protein is CASSPGREAFF. The chain is built from TRBV18 and TRBJ1-1, with a possible D match to TRBD1 (5 bases). Between the trimmed V and J ends, which lost 3 bases and 7 bases, there was a span of 6 bases. In germline, CDR1 is KGHSH, CDR2 LQKENI. The CDR3 contains 11 residues.

V gene TRBV5-1 combines with J gene TRBJ2-3; a weak D match, TRBD1 (6 bases). Germline-derived CDR1 and CDR2 are SGHRS and YFSETQ. The CDR3 has 14 residues. Trimming cost V 4 bases and J 4 bases, with 13 bases left between them. Here the CDR3 DNA reads TGCGCCAGCAGCATACAGGGATCTGCAGATACGCAGTATTTT. Translation gives CASSIQGSADTQYF.

The chain links TRBV11-3 to TRBJ1-1, with TRBD1 as a possible D gene (5 bases). V shed 5 bases and J shed 1 base, with 11 bases lying between them. Per the germline V gene, CDR1 is SGHNT and CDR2 is YENEEA. This CDR3 region has 14 residues. The CDR3 sequence is CASSPGQSNTEAFF. Written as DNA, the CDR3 is TGTGCCAGCAGCCCCGGACAATCGAACACTGAAGCTTTCTTT.

The chain combines TRBV20-1 with TRBJ2-1; 8 bases are shared with TRBD1. Germline assignment: CDR1 DFQATT and CDR2 SNEGSKA (reference sequence). With 1 base clipped from V and 14 bases from J, the junction kept 4 bases outside the gene matches. The CDR3 is 11 amino acids. Here the CDR3 DNA reads TGCAGTGCTAGAGGTGTGGACAGGGAGTTCTTC. Protein product: CSARGVDREFF.

The V call is TRBV11-2, the J call TRBJ1-2; possibly TRBD1 for D (6 bases). Germline assignment: CDR1 SGHAT and CDR2 FQNNGV. V dropped 5 bases and J dropped 8 bases, with 15 bases sitting between them. This CDR3 contains 13 residues. CDR3 DNA sequence: TGTGCCAGCAGCCCACAGGGCTTCCAGGGCTACACCTTC. Protein: CASSPQGFQGYTF.

V and J are TRBV6-4 and TRBJ1-1; no reliable D call. The CDR3 sequence is 15 residues long. V lost 7 bases to trimming and J lost 1 base, with 16 bases between them. Germline V CDR1 and CDR2: MRHNA, SNTAGT. The CDR3 is CASTPNEEANTEAFF. CDR3 bases: TGTGCCAGCACTCCAAACGAGGAGGCGAACACTGAAGCTTTCTTT.

The chain employs TRBV11-2 and TRBJ1-3, with D possibly matching TRBD1 (6 bases). V lost 7 bases, J lost 4 bases, and 20 bases lay in between. CDR1 SGHAT and CDR2 FQNNGV come from the germline V gene. The CDR3 length is 16 residues. This chain's CDR3 is CASTGRLGASGNTIYF. CDR3 DNA: TGTGCCAGCACCGGCCGGTTGGGGGCATCCGGAAACACCATATATTTT. Together with reference TRBV11-2 and TRBJ1-3, the CDR3 gives the full variable domain: EAGVAQSPRYKIIEKRQSVAFWCNPISGHATLYWYQQILGQGPKLLIQFQNNGVVDDSQLPKDRFSAERLKGVDSTLKIQPAKLEDSAVYLCASTGRLGASGNTIYFGEGSWLTVV.